A single TCR beta chain is shown here with its context. The data derive from a study of cytomegalovirus exposure and HLA in healthy donors. Unmatched junction bases numbered 7, after V lost 0 bases and J lost 12 bases. This CDR3 has 14 residues. CDR1 and CDR2 from the germline V gene are SGHRS and YFSETQ. This cohort consisted of healthy bone marrow donors. PCR primers comprised 60 Vbeta and 13 Jbeta primers. Generated by immunoSEQ multiplex PCR, the TCRdb table keeps only in-frame clones and is missing some. The sample holds about 140,000 clones, roughly 70% seen once. The sample was PBMCs. The chain has TRBV5-1 and TRBJ2-1; 9 bases agree with TRBD2. The TCR sequence derives from a man between 45 and 60 years old in good health and CMV-seropositive. The CDR3 is CASSLEREALGQFF. The CDR3 DNA sequence: TGCGCCAGCAGCTTGGAGCGGGAGGCCCTTGGGCAGTTCTTC.